This TCR beta chain was observed in a study of STAT5B mutations in CD4+ large granular lymphocyte leukemia. At the level of the study: The CDR3 'QG' motif was associated with a particular HLA allele among healthy donors.

Sequenced by immunoSEQ multiplex PCR; TCRdb stores in-frame clones only, minus some. The table includes about 34,000 clones, about 91% detected once. V trimming: 2 bases; J trimming: 9 bases; junction bases outside the gene matches: 9. Germline V gene lookup returns CDR1 SGHRS and CDR2 YFSETQ. The CDR3 sequence is 16 residues long. A word on this clone: Its antigen is currently unknown.

Overall study results and limits: Top patient clones used TRBV06 genes more often: 8/27 versus 2/35 in controls.

This clonotype originated in a human donor in good health. V is TRBV5-1 and J is TRBJ2-3, with 13 bases matching TRBD2. Sequenced sample: CD4+ T cells from blood buffy coats. DNA of the CDR3: TGCGCCAGCAGCTTACCGACTAGCGGGAGGCGGGACACGCAGTATTTT. Translation gives CASSLPTSGRRDTQYF.